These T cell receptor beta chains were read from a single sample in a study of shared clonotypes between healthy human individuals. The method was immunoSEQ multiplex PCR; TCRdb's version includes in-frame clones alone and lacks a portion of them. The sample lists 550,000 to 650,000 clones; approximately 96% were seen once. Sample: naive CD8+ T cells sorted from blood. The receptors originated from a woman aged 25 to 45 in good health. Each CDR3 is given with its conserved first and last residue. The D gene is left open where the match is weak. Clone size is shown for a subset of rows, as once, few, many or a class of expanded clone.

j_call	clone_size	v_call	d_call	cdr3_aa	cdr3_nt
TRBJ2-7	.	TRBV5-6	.	CASSGGGRYSEQYF	TGTGCCAGCAGCGGAGGGGGCAGGTATTCCGAGCAGTACTTC
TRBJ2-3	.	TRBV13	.	CASSLVARRDTQYF	TGTGCCAGCAGCTTAGTAGCGCGAAGAGATACGCAGTATTTT
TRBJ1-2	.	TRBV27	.	CASSLDPSGTPEF	TGTGCCAGCAGTTTAGATCCTTCGGGGACACCCGAATTC
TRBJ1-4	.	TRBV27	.	CASRMRGGEKLFF	TGTGCCAGCAGAATGAGAGGCGGGGAAAAACTGTTTTTT
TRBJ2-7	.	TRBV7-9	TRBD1	CASSLFTDRGYEQYF	TGTGCCAGCAGCTTATTTACGGACAGGGGTTACGAGCAGTACTTC
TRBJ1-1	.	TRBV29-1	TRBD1	CSVGTGRPPEAFF	TGCAGCGTCGGGACAGGGCGCCCACCCGAAGCTTTCTTT
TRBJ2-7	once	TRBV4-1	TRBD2	CASAPGTIDYEQYF	TGCGCCAGCGCACCCGGGACTATCGACTACGAGCAGTACTTC
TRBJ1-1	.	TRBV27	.	CASRAGTRNTEAFF	TGTGCCAGCAGAGCCGGGACGCGGAACACTGAAGCTTTCTTT
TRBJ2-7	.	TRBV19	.	CATAGTSSYEQYF	TGTGCCACCGCCGGGACAAGTTCCTACGAGCAGTACTTC
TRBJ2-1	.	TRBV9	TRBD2	CASSVSLAGHEQFF	TGTGCCAGCAGCGTAAGTTTAGCGGGACATGAGCAGTTCTTC
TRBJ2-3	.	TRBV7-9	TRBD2	CASSLWAGDSTDTQYF	TGTGCCAGCAGCTTATGGGCGGGAGACAGCACAGATACGCAGTATTTT
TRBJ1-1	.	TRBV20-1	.	CSAPRIDEAFF	TGCAGTGCTCCGCGGATCGATGAAGCTTTCTTT
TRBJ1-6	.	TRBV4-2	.	CASSQPRGWGDSPLHF	TGTGCCAGCAGCCAGCCTAGAGGGTGGGGAGATTCACCCCTCCACTTT
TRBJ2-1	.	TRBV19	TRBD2	CASSIEAGGNEQFF	TGTGCCAGTAGTATAGAAGCGGGGGGCAATGAGCAGTTCTTC
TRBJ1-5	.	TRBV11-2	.	CASSLDTHQPQHF	TGTGCCAGCAGCTTAGACACCCATCAGCCCCAGCATTTT
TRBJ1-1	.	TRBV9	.	CASSVDIGEVTTEAFF	TGTGCCAGCAGCGTAGATATAGGGGAAGTAACAACTGAAGCTTTCTTT
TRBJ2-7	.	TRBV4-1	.	CASSQLARGGYEQYF	TGCGCCAGCAGCCAACTTGCCAGGGGGGGTTACGAGCAGTACTTC
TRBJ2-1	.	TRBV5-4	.	CASSLAQLDEQFF	TGTGCCAGCAGCTTGGCCCAGCTAGATGAGCAGTTCTTC
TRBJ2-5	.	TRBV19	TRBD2	CASRGVQETQYF	TGTGCCAGTCGGGGGGTCCAAGAGACCCAGTACTTC
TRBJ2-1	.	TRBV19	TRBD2	CASSMFSGSHNEQFF	TGTGCCAGTAGTATGTTTAGCGGGAGCCACAATGAGCAGTTCTTC
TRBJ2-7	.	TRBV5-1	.	CASYAVGYEQYF	TGCGCCAGCTACGCAGTGGGATACGAGCAGTACTTC
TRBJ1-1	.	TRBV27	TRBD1	CATRTGRTEAFF	TGTGCCACCCGGACAGGGAGGACTGAAGCTTTCTTT
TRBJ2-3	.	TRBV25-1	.	CASSRRGDTQYF	TGTGCCAGCAGCCGACGGGGAGATACGCAGTATTTT
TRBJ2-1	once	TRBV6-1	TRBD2	CASNLAGAYNEQFF	TGTGCCAGCAACCTAGCGGGAGCGTATAATGAGCAGTTCTTC
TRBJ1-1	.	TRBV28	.	CASSLLRGNTEAFF	TGTGCCAGCAGTCTCCTGAGAGGGAACACTGAAGCTTTCTTT
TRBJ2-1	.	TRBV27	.	CASSLYPHNEQFF	TGTGCCAGCAGTTTATATCCCCACAATGAGCAGTTCTTC
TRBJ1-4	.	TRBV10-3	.	CAIRTATNEKLFF	TGTGCCATCCGGACCGCAACTAATGAAAAACTGTTTTTT
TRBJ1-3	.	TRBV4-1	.	CASSQSIGDYSGNTIYF	TGCGCCAGCAGCCAATCCATTGGAGACTACTCTGGAAACACCATATATTTT
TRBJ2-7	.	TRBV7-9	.	CASSLFPGPRGDEQYF	TGTGCCAGCAGCTTATTTCCGGGACCCCGTGGCGACGAGCAGTACTTC
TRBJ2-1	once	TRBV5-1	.	CASSLPPSYNEQFF	TGCGCCAGCAGCTTGCCGCCTAGCTACAATGAGCAGTTCTTC
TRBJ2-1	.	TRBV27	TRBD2	CASSLGLAGGGDEQFF	TGTGCCAGCAGTTTAGGTCTAGCGGGGGGCGGGGATGAGCAGTTCTTC
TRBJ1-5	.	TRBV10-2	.	CASSALGGYSNQPQHF	TGCGCCAGCAGTGCATTGGGCGGTTATAGCAATCAGCCCCAGCATTTT
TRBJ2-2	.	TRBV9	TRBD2	CASSAWTSLTGELFF	TGTGCCAGCAGCGCCTGGACTAGCTTGACCGGGGAGCTGTTTTTT
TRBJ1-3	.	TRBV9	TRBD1	CASSVDGTGSGNTIYF	TGTGCCAGCAGCGTAGACGGGACAGGGAGTGGAAACACCATATATTTT
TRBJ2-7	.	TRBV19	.	CASSPAGPASYEQYF	TGTGCCAGTAGTCCTGCGGGACCTGCATCCTACGAGCAGTACTTC
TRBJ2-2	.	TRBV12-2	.	CARHPGTSVTGELFF	TGTGCAAGACACCCCGGGACTAGCGTCACCGGGGAGCTGTTTTTT
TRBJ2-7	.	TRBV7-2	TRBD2	CASSLTSGTTYEQYF	TGTGCCAGCAGCTTGACTAGCGGGACGACTTACGAGCAGTACTTC
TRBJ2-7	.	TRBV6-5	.	CASSYGITSYEQYF	TGTGCCAGCAGCTACGGGATAACCTCCTACGAGCAGTACTTC
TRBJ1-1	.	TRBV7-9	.	CASTQASNTEAFF	TGTGCCAGCACCCAAGCTAGCAACACTGAAGCTTTCTTT
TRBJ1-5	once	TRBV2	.	CASRKTESNQPQHF	TGTGCCAGCAGAAAGACGGAAAGCAATCAGCCCCAGCATTTT
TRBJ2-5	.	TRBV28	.	CASTKTRFGTQYF	TGTGCCAGCACTAAAACCCGGTTTGGGACCCAGTACTTC
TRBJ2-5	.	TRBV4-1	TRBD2	CASSQVVGVGGRGETQYF	TGCGCCAGCAGCCAAGTGGTTGGGGTCGGCGGGAGAGGGGAGACCCAGTACTTC
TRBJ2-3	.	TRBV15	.	CATTGVGDLTDTQYF	TGTGCCACCACAGGGGTAGGGGACCTCACAGATACGCAGTATTTT
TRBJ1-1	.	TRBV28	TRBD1	CASSLFGTGAEAFF	TGTGCCAGCAGTTTATTCGGGACAGGAGCTGAAGCTTTCTTT
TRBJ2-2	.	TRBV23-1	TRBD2	CASSQIPPGSGSTGELFF	TGCGCCAGCAGTCAAATCCCCCCAGGTAGCGGGAGCACCGGGGAGCTGTTTTTT
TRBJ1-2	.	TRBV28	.	CASSSDSYYGYTF	TGTGCCAGCAGTTCGGACAGCTACTATGGCTACACCTTC
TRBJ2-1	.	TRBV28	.	CASSFPDRSYNEQFF	TGTGCCAGCAGTTTCCCCGACAGGTCCTACAATGAGCAGTTCTTC
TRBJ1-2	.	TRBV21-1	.	CASSKTTGPTNYGYTF	TGTGCCAGCAGCAAAACGACAGGCCCTACTAACTATGGCTACACCTTC
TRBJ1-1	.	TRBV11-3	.	CASSLDRNTEAFF	TGTGCCAGCAGCTTAGACAGAAACACTGAAGCTTTCTTT
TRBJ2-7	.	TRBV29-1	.	CSVEGEDTTYEQYF	TGCAGCGTTGAAGGGGAGGACACTACCTACGAGCAGTACTTC
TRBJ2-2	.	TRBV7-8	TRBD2	CASSLVPSGRLAGELFF	TGTGCCAGCAGCTTAGTTCCTAGCGGGAGGCTCGCCGGGGAGCTGTTTTTT
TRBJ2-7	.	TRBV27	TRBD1	CASSPGTGGSYEQYF	TGTGCCAGCAGCCCTGGGACAGGGGGCTCCTACGAGCAGTACTTC
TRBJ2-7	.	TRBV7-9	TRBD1	CASSSEDRALYEQYF	TGTGCCAGCAGCTCAGAGGACAGGGCGCTCTACGAGCAGTACTTC